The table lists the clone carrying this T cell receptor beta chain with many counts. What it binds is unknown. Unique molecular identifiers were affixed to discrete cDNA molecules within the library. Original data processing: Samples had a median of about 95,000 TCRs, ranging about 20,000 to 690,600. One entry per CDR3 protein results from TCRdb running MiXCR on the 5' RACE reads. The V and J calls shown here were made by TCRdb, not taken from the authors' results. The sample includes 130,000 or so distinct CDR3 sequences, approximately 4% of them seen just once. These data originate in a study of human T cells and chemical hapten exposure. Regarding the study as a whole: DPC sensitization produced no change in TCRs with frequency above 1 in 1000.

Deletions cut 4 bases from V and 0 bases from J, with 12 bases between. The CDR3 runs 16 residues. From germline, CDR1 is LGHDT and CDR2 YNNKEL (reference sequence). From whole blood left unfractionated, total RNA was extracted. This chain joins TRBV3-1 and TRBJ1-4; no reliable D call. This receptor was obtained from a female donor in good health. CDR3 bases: TGTGCCAGCAGCCCGAGGGTCAGCGCAACTAATGAAAAACTGTTTTTT. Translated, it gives CASSPRVSATNEKLFF.